Below, 27 T cell receptor beta chains from the same sample are listed, as sequenced in a study of blood T cell repertoires in COVID-19 (dated by TCRdb to the early 2020s). The method behind the library was the immunoSEQ multiplex PCR assay. TCRdb's version of the immuneACCESS table is confined to in-frame rearrangements and falls short of the full clone set. An unresolved V gene accounts for under half of the shortfall where checked; the remainder is of unknown origin. In this sample the table shows a few hundred thousand clones, about nine tenths of which occur a single time. The ten largest clones take up about 11% of the sample. Sequencing used peripheral blood. Receptor source: a woman aged 25 to 45 with COVID-19, enrolled during active disease.

This clone was picked up one time. The chain couples TRBV7-6 to TRBJ1-2, with TRBD1 matching 9 bases. Looked up from germline, CDR1 is SGHVS and CDR2 is FNYEAQ. The V and J ends lost 5 bases and 4 bases, in that order; junction bases with no gene match: 8. This CDR3 is 15 amino acids long. The CDR3 nucleotides are TGTGCCAGCAGCCCACAGGGGGCCACGTCCTATGGCTACACCTTC. Translating it yields CASSPQGATSYGYTF.

V usage is TRBV15 and J usage is TRBJ2-2, with D possibly TRBD2 on 6 matching bases. In germline, CDR1 is LNHNV, CDR2 YYDKDF (reference sequence). The CDR3 is 16 amino acids. V gave up 0 bases and J gave up 4 bases, with 12 bases separating them. CDR3: CATSRDFPGSTGELFF. CDR3 bases: TGTGCCACCAGCAGAGATTTTCCCGGGAGCACCGGGGAGCTGTTTTTT.

V and J are TRBV18 and TRBJ2-2, with 9 bases lining up with TRBD1. The germline gives CDR1 KGHSH, CDR2 LQKENI. The CDR3 runs to 16 residues. After removal of 2 bases from V and 4 bases from J, the junction contained 5 bases not matched to a gene. The DNA of the CDR3 is TGTGCCAGCTCACCAGCCGGGACAGGGTTCACCGGGGAGCTGTTTTTT. This sequence encodes CASSPAGTGFTGELFF.

The chain has TRBV10-3 and TRBJ2-3; TRBD2 aligns across 14 bases. Germline-derived CDR1 and CDR2 are ENHRY and SYGVKD. J lost 4 bases, V lost 5 bases, and 17 bases had no gene match. The CDR3 spans 20 residues. Here the CDR3 DNA reads TGTGCCATCAGTCCAGAGGGACTAGCGGGAGCGGGAGACTTGTCAGATACGCAGTATTTT. This codes for CAISPEGLAGAGDLSDTQYF.

In DNA, the CDR3 is TGTGCCAGCTCACGGGGGACTAGCGGATACAATGAGCAGTTCTTC. Amino acids: CASSRGTSGYNEQFF. V usage is TRBV18 and J usage is TRBJ2-1; TRBD2 matches 11 bases. This CDR3 has 15 residues. J lost 4 bases, V lost 4 bases, and 3 bases had no gene match. CDR1 is KGHSH and CDR2 is LQKENI in the germline V gene.

V gene TRBV10-1 combines with J gene TRBJ2-5; tentatively, D is TRBD1 (6 bases). Germline CDR1 reads WNHNN; CDR2 reads SYGVQD (reference sequence). V lost 3 bases and J 1 base, leaving 12 bases between the germline ends. This CDR3 has 15 amino acids. CDR3 amino acids: CASSEQGGLQETQYF. DNA of the CDR3: TGCGCCAGCAGTGAACAGGGCGGACTCCAAGAGACCCAGTACTTC.

This chain links TRBV9 with TRBJ2-1, with a tentative D call TRBD2 (6 bases). Trimming left V 0 bases short and J 10 bases short, with 11 bases between. Germline CDR1 and CDR2: SGDLS and YYNGEE. The CDR3 is 13 residues long. In nucleotides, the CDR3 is TGTGCCAGCAGCGTAGGGGCGGGGAGCGAGCAGTTCTTC. Protein product: CASSVGAGSEQFF. Supplemented by reference TRBV9 and TRBJ2-1, the full variable domain reads DSGVTQTPKHLITATGQRVTLRCSPRSGDLSVYWYQQSLDQGLQFLIQYYNGEERAKGNILERFSAQQFPDLHSELNLSSLELGDSALYFCASSVGAGSEQFFGPGTRLTVL.

This sequence joins TRBV5-5 and TRBJ2-3, with D possibly matching TRBD2 (6 bases). V was shortened by 4 bases and J by 4 bases, with 13 bases between the two germline ends. The CDR3 contains 14 residues. The germline CDR1 and CDR2 sequences are SGHKS and YYEKEE (reference sequence). The CDR3 region has the DNA TGTGCCAGCAGCCAAGAATGGGGGGCAGATACGCAGTATTTT. Residues: CASSQEWGADTQYF.

This clone was seen only once. The chain combines TRBV28 with TRBJ2-2; TRBD1 agrees at 7 bases. The germline V gene has CDR1 MDHEN and CDR2 SYDVKM. This CDR3 comprises 15 residues. V gave up 3 bases and J gave up 5 bases; unmatched junction bases: 6. In nucleotides, the CDR3 is TGTGCCAGCAGTTTTTCGACAGGGAGTACCGGGGAGCTGTTTTTT. As protein: CASSFSTGSTGELFF.

V and J are TRBV4-3 and TRBJ1-1; possible D gene TRBD1, 5 bases. Trimming pared 1 base from V and 7 bases from J, leaving 13 bases between. The CDR3 has 14 amino acids. Germline CDR1 and CDR2: LGHNA and YSLEER. The CDR3 bases are TGCGCCAGCAGCCAAGGGCAGGGCCGAGGTGAAGCTTTCTTT. Encoded protein: CASSQGQGRGEAFF.

The chain uses TRBV7-9 and TRBJ1-1; no clear D gene. The V and J ends lost 4 bases and 10 bases respectively, with 16 bases between them. The length of the CDR3 is 13 residues. Per the germline V gene, CDR1 is SEHNR and CDR2 is FQNEAQ (reference sequence). In DNA, the CDR3 is TGTGCCAGCAGCTCTCGCAAATCGCCGGGAGCTTTCTTT. Residues: CASSSRKSPGAFF. The full variable domain, its missing parts supplied by reference TRBV7-9 and TRBJ1-1, is DTGVSQNPRHKITKRGQNVTFRCDPISEHNRLYWYRQTLGQGPEFLTYFQNEAQLEKSRLLSDRFSAERPKGSFSTLEIQRTEQGDSAMYLCASSSRKSPGAFFGQGTRLTVV.

This clone has just a few counts. The rearrangement links TRBV6-5 to TRBJ1-5, with 8 bases fitting TRBD1. V shed 6 bases, J shed 7 bases, and the junction held 8 bases outside the gene matches. The CDR3 extends over 14 amino acids. Germline CDR1 and CDR2: MNHEY and SVGAGI. The CDR3 DNA reads TGTGCCAGCAGCGCCAGGGGGCTTAGACAGCCCCAGCATTTT. This encodes CASSARGLRQPQHF.

J is TRBJ2-1 and V is TRBV7-9, with 9 bases identical to TRBD2. Looked up from germline, CDR1 is SEHNR and CDR2 is FQNEAQ (reference sequence). This CDR3 is 18 amino acids long. V was pared by 5 bases and J by 5 bases, with 16 bases of the junction left unmatched. CDR3 protein: CASSPLMGGGRAHNEQFF. In DNA, the CDR3 is TGTGCCAGCAGCCCCCTCATGGGAGGCGGGAGGGCCCACAATGAGCAGTTCTTC.

The genes are TRBV3-1 (or the pseudogene TRBV3-2) and TRBJ2-5; 10 positions match TRBD2. Germline CDR1 and CDR2: LGHDT and YNNKEL (reference sequence). The length of the CDR3 is 16 residues. Losses at the gene ends were 4 bases for V and 5 bases for J; bases not matched to a gene: 10. The CDR3, as DNA: TGTGCCAGCAGCCCGGGGGGAGCGGGAGGGCTTGAGACCCAGTACTTC. Its protein is CASSPGGAGGLETQYF.

The chain has TRBV4-1 and TRBJ2-5, with D possibly TRBD2 on 5 matching bases. V was shortened by 2 bases and J by 6 bases, with 10 bases between the two germline ends. The CDR3 covers 13 residues. Germline assignment: CDR1 MGHRA and CDR2 YSYEKL. The CDR3 is CASSQLPGKTQYF. The CDR3 region has the DNA TGCGCCAGCAGCCAACTTCCCGGGAAGACCCAGTACTTC.

This chain uses TRBV5-3 with TRBJ1-2; D not certain. TRBV5-3 is labeled an ORF, and its function is uncertain. Trimming shortened V by 0 bases and J by 3 bases, and 12 bases separated the two germline ends. The CDR3 extends over 15 amino acids. The CDR3 DNA is TGTGCCAGAAGCTTGGCCGGGGTAATGGACTATGGCTACACCTTC. It translates to CARSLAGVMDYGYTF.

The rearrangement joins TRBV7-6 to TRBJ2-1; 11 positions agree with TRBD2. The CDR3 consists of 16 residues. V shed 5 bases, J shed 4 bases, and the junction held 7 bases outside the gene matches. Per germline, CDR1 SGHVS and CDR2 FNYEAQ. The CDR3 here is CASSPEGLADYNEQFF. CDR3 nucleotide sequence: TGTGCCAGCAGCCCAGAGGGACTAGCGGATTACAATGAGCAGTTCTTC. Using reference TRBV7-6 and TRBJ2-1 for the parts outside the CDR3, the full variable domain is GAGVSQSPRYKVTKRGQDVALRCDPISGHVSLYWYRQALGQGPEFLTYFNYEAQQDKSGLPNDRFSAERPEGSISTLTIQRTEQRDSAMYRCASSPEGLADYNEQFFGPGTRLTVL.

The rearrangement links TRBV6-5 to TRBJ2-1; D is uncertain. The CDR3 is 13 residues long. The ends were cut back, 10 bases at V and 1 base at J, with 11 bases in the middle. Germline CDR1 and CDR2: MNHEY and SVGAGI. DNA for the CDR3: TGTGCCACTGCCGCGGAATCCTACAATGAGCAGTTCTTC. This gives the protein CATAAESYNEQFF.

CDR3 nucleotide sequence: TGTGCCACCAGTGAGGGAGGGCAGGACTATGGCTACACCTTC. Protein: CATSEGGQDYGYTF. The chain recombines TRBV24-1 with TRBJ1-2; no clear D. Germline-derived CDR1 and CDR2 are KGHDR and SFDVKD. This CDR3 has 14 amino acids. The germline V and J ends were trimmed by 4 bases and 3 bases, with 11 bases remaining between them.

The chain is built from TRBV2 and TRBJ2-4, with TRBD2 matching over 8 bases. This CDR3 contains 14 residues. The J segment lost 6 bases and the V segment lost 6 bases, leaving 7 bases of the junction unmatched. Per the germline V gene, CDR1 is SNHLY and CDR2 is FYNNEI. Here the CDR3 reads CASRKAGEANIQYF. The DNA of the CDR3 is TGTGCCAGCAGGAAAGCGGGAGAGGCAAACATTCAGTACTTC.

The gene calls are TRBV5-4 and TRBJ1-1; 7 bases map to TRBD1. V was pared by 4 bases and J by 5 bases, with 8 bases of the junction left unmatched. This CDR3 is 14 amino acids long. Germline loops: CDR1 SGHNT, CDR2 YYREEE (reference sequence). In DNA, the CDR3 is TGTGCCAGCAGCCCGGCAGGGGGTGTAACTGAAGCTTTCTTT. This gives the protein CASSPAGGVTEAFF.

The chain couples TRBV3-1 (or the pseudogene TRBV3-2) to TRBJ1-2; no reliable D call. The germline V and J ends were trimmed by 4 bases and 2 bases, with 11 bases remaining between them. Germline V gene sequence: CDR1 LGHDT, CDR2 YNNKEL (reference sequence). The CDR3 length is 14 residues. The CDR3 is CASSPQRGNYGYTF. In DNA form, the CDR3 reads TGTGCCAGCAGCCCTCAGCGAGGGAACTATGGCTACACCTTC.

The rearrangement uses TRBV5-6 and TRBJ1-1; 8 bases agree with TRBD1. The V gene's germline CDR1 is SGHDT and CDR2 YYEEEE. The CDR3 runs 14 residues. The trim removed 3 bases at V and 3 bases at J, leaving 4 bases unmatched. The CDR3 protein is CASSYGTGYTEAFF. DNA of the CDR3: TGTGCCAGCAGCTATGGGACAGGCTACACTGAAGCTTTCTTT.

The chain is built from TRBV30 and TRBJ2-2; D is unclear. Germline V gene data show CDR1 as GTSNPN and CDR2 as SVGIG (reference sequence). V lost 1 base, J lost 3 bases, and 3 bases lay in between. The CDR3 has 12 amino acids. The CDR3 here is CAWSDYTGELFF. Written as DNA, the CDR3 is TGTGCCTGGAGTGACTACACCGGGGAGCTGTTTTTT. Supplemented by reference TRBV30 and TRBJ2-2, the full variable domain reads SQTIHQWPATLVQPVGSPLSLECTVEGTSNPNLYWYRQAAGRGLQLLFYSVGIGQISSEVPQNLSASRPQDRQFILSSKKLLLSDSGFYLCAWSDYTGELFFGEGSRLTVL.

V and J are TRBV7-3 and TRBJ2-2; 9 nucleotides align to TRBD1. Germline V gives CDR1 SGHTA, CDR2 FQGTGA. The CDR3 loop spans 17 amino acids. With V trimmed by 5 bases and J by 1 base, 8 bases remained unmatched. CDR3 sequence: CASSLLPGQGNTGELFF. The DNA of the CDR3 is TGTGCCAGCAGCCTACTACCGGGACAGGGGAACACCGGGGAGCTGTTTTTT.

The chain couples TRBV9 to TRBJ2-1; TRBD2 matches at 13 bases. The length of the CDR3 is 17 residues. Germline loops: CDR1 SGDLS, CDR2 YYNGEE. J lost 1 base, V lost 4 bases, and 5 bases had no gene match. This CDR3 is CASSFPGLAGSYNEQFF. The CDR3 DNA is TGTGCCAGCAGCTTCCCGGGACTAGCGGGGTCCTACAATGAGCAGTTCTTC.

The chain links TRBV10-3 to TRBJ2-2, with D maybe TRBD1 (5 bases). CDR3 length equals 17 residues. In germline, CDR1 is ENHRY, CDR2 SYGVKD. With 2 bases removed from V and 1 base from J, the gap between germline ends came to 14 bases. The CDR3 sequence is CAISEGLGRRNTGELFF. CDR3 coding DNA: TGTGCCATCAGTGAGGGCCTGGGGCGCCGGAACACCGGGGAGCTGTTTTTT.